These T cell receptor beta chains were read from a single sample in a study of response to subunit inactivated influenza vaccine. In TCRdb, the RT-PCR reads were re-called with MiXCR into one record per CDR3 protein. The profile shows 500,000 to 550,000 distinct CDR3 sequences, approximately 20% of them singletons. The data were also submitted as part of a second study, on T cells expressing NK-cell markers.

Sequenced material: CD4+ T cells sorted from PBMCs, taken roughly 12 days after vaccination. The source of these receptors is a man aged 50 or older who received an inactivated influenza vaccine. Both conserved end residues are part of each CDR3. Fields, in order: J gene, clone size, V gene, D gene, CDR3 protein, CDR3 DNA. The D gene is left open where the match is weak. Only some rows state a clone size, as once, few, many or a class for expanded clones.

j_gene: TRBJ1-6; abundance: NA; v_gene: TRBV15; d_gene: NA; CDR3aa: CATSRDGGPLHF; CDR3nt: TGTGCCACCAGCAGGGATGGTGGACCCCTCCACTTT
j_gene: TRBJ2-5; abundance: many; v_gene: TRBV29-1; d_gene: TRBD1; CDR3aa: CSVGTGRQETQYF; CDR3nt: TGCAGCGTCGGGACAGGGAGACAAGAGACCCAGTACTTC
j_gene: TRBJ2-3; abundance: NA; v_gene: TRBV7-2; d_gene: NA; CDR3aa: CASSLNGARTDTQYF; CDR3nt: TGTGCCAGCAGCTTAAACGGGGCCCGCACAGATACGCAGTATTTT
j_gene: TRBJ2-1; abundance: few; v_gene: TRBV6-1; d_gene: TRBD2; CDR3aa: CASSVLAGGPGEQFF; CDR3nt: TGTGCCAGCAGCGTTCTAGCGGGAGGGCCGGGTGAGCAGTTCTTC
j_gene: TRBJ1-2; abundance: NA; v_gene: TRBV14; d_gene: NA; CDR3aa: CASSQDGRPGYGYTF; CDR3nt: TGTGCCAGCAGCCAAGATGGAAGGCCTGGGTATGGCTACACCTTC
j_gene: TRBJ2-3; abundance: NA; v_gene: TRBV4-3; d_gene: TRBD2; CDR3aa: CASSQRTSGSLSDTQYF; CDR3nt: TGCGCCAGCAGCCAACGGACTAGCGGGAGTTTGTCAGATACGCAGTATTTT
j_gene: TRBJ2-7; abundance: few; v_gene: TRBV20-1; d_gene: NA; CDR3aa: CSAREVGSANEQYF; CDR3nt: TGCAGTGCTAGAGAGGTCGGGAGCGCTAACGAGCAGTACTTC
j_gene: TRBJ2-5; abundance: NA; v_gene: TRBV10-3; d_gene: TRBD2; CDR3aa: CAISESRGSQETQYF; CDR3nt: TGTGCCATCAGTGAGTCGCGGGGGAGTCAAGAGACCCAGTACTTC
j_gene: TRBJ2-3; abundance: many; v_gene: TRBV10-3; d_gene: TRBD2; CDR3aa: CAISESTVRAGGGVTQYF; CDR3nt: TGTGCCATCAGTGAGTCGACGGTCAGAGCGGGAGGAGGGGTTACGCAGTATTTT
j_gene: TRBJ2-3; abundance: few; v_gene: TRBV19; d_gene: TRBD1; CDR3aa: CASSGQGTDTQYF; CDR3nt: TGTGCCAGTAGTGGACAGGGCACAGATACGCAGTATTTT
j_gene: TRBJ2-7; abundance: NA; v_gene: TRBV7-2; d_gene: NA; CDR3aa: CASSSQGYYEQYF; CDR3nt: TGTGCCAGCAGCTCGCAGGGGTACTACGAGCAGTACTTC
j_gene: TRBJ2-4; abundance: NA; v_gene: TRBV4-1; d_gene: NA; CDR3aa: CASSPIVGLAKNIQYF; CDR3nt: TGCGCCAGCAGCCCCATAGTCGGGCTAGCCAAAAACATTCAGTACTTC
j_gene: TRBJ1-6; abundance: NA; v_gene: TRBV3-1; d_gene: NA; CDR3aa: CASSQGYSSALHF; CDR3nt: TGTGCCAGCAGTCAAGGTTACTCGTCCGCCCTCCACTTT
j_gene: TRBJ2-1; abundance: NA; v_gene: TRBV11-3; d_gene: NA; CDR3aa: CASSKGPMNEQFF; CDR3nt: TGTGCCAGCAGCAAGGGACCGATGAATGAGCAGTTCTTC
j_gene: TRBJ2-7; abundance: NA; v_gene: TRBV6-5; d_gene: NA; CDR3aa: CASSYGRGRAYEQYF; CDR3nt: TGTGCCAGCAGTTACGGTAGGGGGAGGGCTTACGAGCAGTACTTC
j_gene: TRBJ2-7; abundance: few; v_gene: TRBV3-1; d_gene: TRBD1; CDR3aa: CASSQGWTGSYEQYF; CDR3nt: TGTGCCAGCAGCCAAGGCTGGACAGGCTCCTACGAGCAGTACTTC
j_gene: TRBJ2-1; abundance: NA; v_gene: TRBV7-8; d_gene: NA; CDR3aa: CASSQVRSYNEQFF; CDR3nt: TGTGCCAGCAGCCAAGTACGGTCCTACAATGAGCAGTTCTTC
j_gene: TRBJ2-7; abundance: NA; v_gene: TRBV7-9; d_gene: TRBD1; CDR3aa: CASSHSPGQGSYEQYF; CDR3nt: TGTGCCAGCAGCCATAGTCCGGGACAGGGGTCCTACGAGCAGTACTTC
j_gene: TRBJ1-2; abundance: NA; v_gene: TRBV6-5; d_gene: NA; CDR3aa: CASSYSTANYGYTF; CDR3nt: TGTGCCAGCAGTTACTCTACAGCTAACTATGGCTACACCTTC
j_gene: TRBJ1-1; abundance: few; v_gene: TRBV4-1; d_gene: TRBD1; CDR3aa: CASSQAQGAGGNTEAFF; CDR3nt: TGCGCCAGCAGCCAGGCGCAGGGGGCTGGGGGGAACACTGAAGCTTTCTTT
j_gene: TRBJ2-5; abundance: NA; v_gene: TRBV7-2; d_gene: TRBD1; CDR3aa: CASSLGQGWEETQYF; CDR3nt: TGTGCCAGCAGCTTAGGACAGGGGTGGGAAGAGACCCAGTACTTC
j_gene: TRBJ2-7; abundance: NA; v_gene: TRBV11-2; d_gene: NA; CDR3aa: CASSLGSSLISAPYEQYF; CDR3nt: TGTGCCAGCAGCTTAGGGTCGTCCCTGATCAGCGCTCCCTACGAGCAGTACTTC
j_gene: TRBJ2-1; abundance: many; v_gene: TRBV7-9; d_gene: NA; CDR3aa: CASSRDENLSYNEQFF; CDR3nt: TGTGCCAGCAGCCGGGACGAAAACCTCTCCTACAATGAGCAGTTCTTC